The sample holds many counts of the clone carrying this T cell receptor (beta chain). Its antigen is not identified. As for time point: newly diagnosed GD, antithyroid drugs for less than 3 months. PBMC RNA served as the TCR library source. The patients were enrolled through endocrinology in Xi'an, China. These data belong to a study of regulatory T cells in long-lasting Graves disease. On the study more broadly: Antithyroid drugs had been taken under 3 months by newly diagnosed Graves' patients.

Broader study findings: Whereas new patients shared some 970 public clonotypes, persistent patients shared more, at under 3,500.

Arm-PCR of CDR3 regions and iRepertoire HTBI primers were used to build TCR beta libraries. TCRdb independently ran MiXCR on the multiplex PCR reads; one entry per CDR3 protein. Of roughly 420,000 distinct CDR3 sequences in the sample, around 15% were seen once. In germline, CDR1 is MDHEN, CDR2 SYDVKM. V shed 2 bases, J shed 7 bases, and the junction held 8 bases outside the gene matches. CDR3 size: 16 residues. The sample in question was peripheral blood mononuclear cells (PBMCs), obtained at new diagnosis, from a patient treated with antithyroid drugs. The TCR comes from a female donor with Graves disease. The chain couples TRBV28 to TRBJ2-1, with TRBD2 matching 10 bases. CDR3 nucleotides: TGTGCCAGCAGTTTACCGAGCGGGAGGGCGGCGAATGAGCAGTTCTTC. It codes for CASSLPSGRAANEQFF.